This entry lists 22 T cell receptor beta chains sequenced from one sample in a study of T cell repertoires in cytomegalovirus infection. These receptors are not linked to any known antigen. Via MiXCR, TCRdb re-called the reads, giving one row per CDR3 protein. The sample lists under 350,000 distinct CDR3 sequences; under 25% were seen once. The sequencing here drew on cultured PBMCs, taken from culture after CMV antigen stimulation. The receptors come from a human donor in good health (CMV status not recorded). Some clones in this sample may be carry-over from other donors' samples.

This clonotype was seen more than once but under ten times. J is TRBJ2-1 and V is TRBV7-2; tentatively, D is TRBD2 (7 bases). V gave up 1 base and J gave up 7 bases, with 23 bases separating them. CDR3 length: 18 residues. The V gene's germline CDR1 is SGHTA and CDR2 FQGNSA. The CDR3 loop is CASSLVGREYVGGNEQFF. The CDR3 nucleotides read TGTGCCAGCAGCTTAGTAGGGCGGGAGTATGTAGGGGGGAATGAGCAGTTCTTC.

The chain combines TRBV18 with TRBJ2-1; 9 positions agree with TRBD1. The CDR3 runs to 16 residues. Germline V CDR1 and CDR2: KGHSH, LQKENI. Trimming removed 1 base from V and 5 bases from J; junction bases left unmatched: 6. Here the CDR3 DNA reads TGTGCCAGCTCACCACGCCGGGACAGGGTTGACAATGAGCAGTTCTTC. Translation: CASSPRRDRVDNEQFF.

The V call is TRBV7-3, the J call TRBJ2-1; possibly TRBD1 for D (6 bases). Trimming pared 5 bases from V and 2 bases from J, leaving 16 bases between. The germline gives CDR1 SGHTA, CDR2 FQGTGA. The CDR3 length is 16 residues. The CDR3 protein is CASSPGASPTYNEQFF. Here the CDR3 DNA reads TGTGCCAGCAGCCCAGGGGCTAGCCCAACCTACAATGAGCAGTTCTTC.

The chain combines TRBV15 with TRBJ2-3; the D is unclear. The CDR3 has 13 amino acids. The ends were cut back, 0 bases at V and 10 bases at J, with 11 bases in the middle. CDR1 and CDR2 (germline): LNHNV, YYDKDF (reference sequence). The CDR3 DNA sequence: TGTGCCACCAGCAGAGATCGATTCGAGGCGCAGTATTTT. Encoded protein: CATSRDRFEAQYF.

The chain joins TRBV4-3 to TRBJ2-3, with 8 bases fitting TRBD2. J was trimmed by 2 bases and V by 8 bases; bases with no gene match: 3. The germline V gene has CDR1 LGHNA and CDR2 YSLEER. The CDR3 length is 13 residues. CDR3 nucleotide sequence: TGCGCCAGCTCGGGAGGGCTCACAGATACGCAGTATTTT. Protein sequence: CASSGGLTDTQYF.

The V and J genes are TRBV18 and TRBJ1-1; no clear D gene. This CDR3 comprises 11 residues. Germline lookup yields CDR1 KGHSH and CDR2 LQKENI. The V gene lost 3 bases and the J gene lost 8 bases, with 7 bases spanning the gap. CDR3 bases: TGTGCCAGCTCACCGAAAATCGAAGCTTTCTTT. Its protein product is CASSPKIEAFF.

CDR3 in amino acids: CSARRGWDTEAFF. For the CDR3, the DNA is TGCAGTGCTAGAAGGGGGTGGGACACTGAAGCTTTCTTT. The chain combines TRBV20-1 with TRBJ1-1; possible D gene TRBD1, 6 bases. Germline CDR1 DFQATT, CDR2 SNEGSKA (reference sequence). The CDR3 is 13 amino acids. V gave up 2 bases and J gave up 3 bases, with 10 bases separating them.

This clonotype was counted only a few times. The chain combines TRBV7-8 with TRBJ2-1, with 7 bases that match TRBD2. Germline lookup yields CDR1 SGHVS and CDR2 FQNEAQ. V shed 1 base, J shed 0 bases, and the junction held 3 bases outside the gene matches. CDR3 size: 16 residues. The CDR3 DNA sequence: TGTGCCAGCAGCTTAGTCGGGACTATCTCCTACAATGAGCAGTTCTTC. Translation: CASSLVGTISYNEQFF.

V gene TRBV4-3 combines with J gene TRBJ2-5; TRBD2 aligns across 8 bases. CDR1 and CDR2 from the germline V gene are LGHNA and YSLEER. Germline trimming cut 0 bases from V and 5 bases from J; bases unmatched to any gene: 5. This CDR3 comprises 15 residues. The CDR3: CASSQETGGPETQYF. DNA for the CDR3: TGCGCCAGCAGCCAAGAAACGGGAGGGCCTGAGACCCAGTACTTC.

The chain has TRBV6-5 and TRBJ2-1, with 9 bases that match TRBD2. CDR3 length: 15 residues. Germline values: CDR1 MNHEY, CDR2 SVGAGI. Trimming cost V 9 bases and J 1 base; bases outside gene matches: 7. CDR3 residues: CASTGLAGSYNEQFF. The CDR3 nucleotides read TGTGCCAGTACGGGACTAGCAGGGTCCTACAATGAGCAGTTCTTC.

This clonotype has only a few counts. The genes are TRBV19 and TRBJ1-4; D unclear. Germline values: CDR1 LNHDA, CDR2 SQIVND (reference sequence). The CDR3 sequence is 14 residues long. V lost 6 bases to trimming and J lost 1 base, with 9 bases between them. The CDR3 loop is CASRREGTNEKLFF. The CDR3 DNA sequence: TGTGCCAGTAGGCGGGAAGGAACTAATGAAAAACTGTTTTTT.

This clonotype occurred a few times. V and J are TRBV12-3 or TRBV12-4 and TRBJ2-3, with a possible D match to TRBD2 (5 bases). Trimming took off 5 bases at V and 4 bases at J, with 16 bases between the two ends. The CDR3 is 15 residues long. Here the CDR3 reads CASSPLRWEPDTQYF. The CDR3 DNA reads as TGTGCCAGCAGTCCCCTGCGGTGGGAGCCAGATACGCAGTATTTT.

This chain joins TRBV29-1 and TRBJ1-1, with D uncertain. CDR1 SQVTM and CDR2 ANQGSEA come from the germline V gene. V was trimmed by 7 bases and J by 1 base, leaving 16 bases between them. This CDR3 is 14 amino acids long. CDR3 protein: CSAIKGMANTEAFF. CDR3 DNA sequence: TGCAGCGCCATAAAGGGTATGGCGAACACTGAAGCTTTCTTT.

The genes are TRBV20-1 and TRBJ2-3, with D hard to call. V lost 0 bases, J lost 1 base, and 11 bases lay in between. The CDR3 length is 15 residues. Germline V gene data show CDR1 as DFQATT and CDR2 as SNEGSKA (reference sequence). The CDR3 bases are TGCAGTGCTAGAGATCCGGGTGGGGGCACAGATACGCAGTATTTT. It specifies CSARDPGGGTDTQYF.

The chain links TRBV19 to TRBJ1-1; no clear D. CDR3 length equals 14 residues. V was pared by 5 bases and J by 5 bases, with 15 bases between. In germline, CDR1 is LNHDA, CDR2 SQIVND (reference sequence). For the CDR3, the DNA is TGTGCCAGTAGTCTAGCCACCTGGGGTACTGAAGCTTTCTTT. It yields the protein CASSLATWGTEAFF.

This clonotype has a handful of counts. CDR3 residues: CSVERQLNTGELFF. CDR3 sequence (DNA): TGCAGCGTTGAAAGGCAGCTGAACACCGGGGAGCTGTTTTTT. The gene calls are TRBV29-1 and TRBJ2-2; D call uncertain. CDR1 SQVTM and CDR2 ANQGSEA come from the germline V gene. Trimming removed 2 bases from V and 1 base from J, with 8 bases in between. The length of the CDR3 is 14 residues.

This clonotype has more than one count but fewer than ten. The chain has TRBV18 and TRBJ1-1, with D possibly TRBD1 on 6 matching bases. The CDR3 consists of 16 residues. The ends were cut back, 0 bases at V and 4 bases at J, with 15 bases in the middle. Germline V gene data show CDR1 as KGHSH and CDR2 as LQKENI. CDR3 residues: CASSPPGGLVGTEAFF. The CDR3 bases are TGTGCCAGCTCACCACCTGGGGGGCTCGTGGGCACTGAAGCTTTCTTT.

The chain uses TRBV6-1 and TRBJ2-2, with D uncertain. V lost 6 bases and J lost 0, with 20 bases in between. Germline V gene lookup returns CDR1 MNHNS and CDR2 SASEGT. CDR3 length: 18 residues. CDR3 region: CASRPSLTVIANTGELFF. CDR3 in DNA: TGTGCCAGCAGACCCTCATTGACTGTGATAGCGAACACCGGGGAGCTGTTTTTT.

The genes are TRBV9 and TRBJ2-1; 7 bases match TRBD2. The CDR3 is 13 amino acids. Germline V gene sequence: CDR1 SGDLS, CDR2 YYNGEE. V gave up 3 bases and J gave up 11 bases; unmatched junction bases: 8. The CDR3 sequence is CASSARTSDQQFF. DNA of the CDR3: TGTGCCAGCAGCGCCCGAACTAGCGATCAGCAGTTCTTC. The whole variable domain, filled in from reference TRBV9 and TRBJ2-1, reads DSGVTQTPKHLITATGQRVTLRCSPRSGDLSVYWYQQSLDQGLQFLIQYYNGEERAKGNILERFSAQQFPDLHSELNLSSLELGDSALYFCASSARTSDQQFFGPGTRLTVL.

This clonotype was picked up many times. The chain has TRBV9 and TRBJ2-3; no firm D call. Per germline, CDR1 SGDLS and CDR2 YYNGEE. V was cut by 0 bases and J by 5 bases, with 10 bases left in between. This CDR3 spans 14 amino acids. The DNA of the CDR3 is TGTGCCAGCAGCGTAGAACTGCTTCTAGATACGCAGTATTTT. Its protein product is CASSVELLLDTQYF.

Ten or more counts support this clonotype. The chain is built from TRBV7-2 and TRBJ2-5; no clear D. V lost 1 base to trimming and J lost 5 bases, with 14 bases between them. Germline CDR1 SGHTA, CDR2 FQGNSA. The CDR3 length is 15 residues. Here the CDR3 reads CASSLVAGSMETQYF. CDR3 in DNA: TGTGCCAGCAGCTTAGTTGCCGGATCCATGGAGACCCAGTACTTC.

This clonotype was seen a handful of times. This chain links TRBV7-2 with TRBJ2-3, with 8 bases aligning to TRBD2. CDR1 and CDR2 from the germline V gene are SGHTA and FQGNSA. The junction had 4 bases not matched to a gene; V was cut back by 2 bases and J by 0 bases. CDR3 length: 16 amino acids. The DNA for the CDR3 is TGTGCCAGCAGCTTACCTAGGACTAGCAGCACAGATACGCAGTATTTT. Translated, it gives CASSLPRTSSTDTQYF.